This is a list of T cell receptor beta chains from one sample in a study of CD8 T cells in ankylosing spondylitis. TCRdb re-called the 5' RACE reads with MiXCR, one entry per CDR3 protein. The sample has 390,000 or so distinct CDR3 sequences, under 25% seen once. The sample comprised blood, either unsorted or a sorted T cell fraction (not recorded which). These receptors came from a male donor with ankylosing spondylitis. Each CDR3 is given with its conserved first and last residue. The D gene is left open where the match is weak. Not every row has a clone size; where given, it reads once, few, many or a size class.

size	V	D	J	DNA	CDR3
-	TRBV20-1	-	TRBJ2-5	TGCAGTGCGAGGGCCAGGGAGACCCAGTACTTC	CSARARETQYF
-	TRBV11-2	-	TRBJ1-4	TGTGCCAGCAGCTTGCCGGATAATGAAAAACTGTTTTTT	CASSLPDNEKLFF
-	TRBV3-1	TRBD2	TRBJ2-5	TGTGCCAGCAGCCATGCGGGAGGCGGGGAGACCCAGTACTTC	CASSHAGGGETQYF
few	TRBV28	TRBD2	TRBJ2-3	TGTGCCAGCACCCCCACGACTAGCGGGAGACGGGTCTTCCCAGATACGCAGTATTTT	CASTPTTSGRRVFPDTQYF
few	TRBV29-1	-	TRBJ2-1	TGCAGCGTTGAGTGGGGGTTTGGAAATGAGCAGTTCTTC	CSVEWGFGNEQFF
few	TRBV5-1	TRBD2	TRBJ2-7	TGCGCCAGCAGCTCGTCTAGCGGGAGATCCTACGAGCAGTACTTC	CASSSSSGRSYEQYF
few	TRBV7-9	TRBD2	TRBJ2-3	TGTGCCAGCAGCTTACCTAGCGGGAGTAAGGCAGATACGCAGTATTTT	CASSLPSGSKADTQYF
-	TRBV4-1	-	TRBJ2-5	TGCGCCAGCAGCCAAAATCCCATTTGGAGAGAGACCCAGTACTTC	CASSQNPIWRETQYF
-	TRBV19	-	TRBJ2-5	TGTGCCAGTAGAGGGACTTATGAGACCCAGTACTTC	CASRGTYETQYF
few	TRBV10-3	-	TRBJ2-7	TGTGCCATCAGTGAGGGGGAGCCCTGGGAGCAGTACTTC	CAISEGEPWEQYF
few	TRBV5-1	TRBD1	TRBJ2-1	TGCGCCAGCAGGACATACCCCGGGACAGGGATCATCAATGAGCAGTTCTTC	CASRTYPGTGIINEQFF